The rows below give T cell receptor beta chains drawn from one sample of a study of T cells in narcolepsy. The assay was immunoSEQ multiplex PCR, and TCRdb's table has in-frame clones only and misses some. The table records about 25,000 clones, about four fifths of them present only once. What was sequenced was CD45RA- memory CD4+ T cells from PBMCs. Source of these receptors: a human donor with narcolepsy. The CDR3 runs from the conserved cysteine through the conserved F or W. D genes are given only for firm matches. A clone size is listed for some rows: how often the clone was seen (once, few, many), or a class if it is expanded.

-	TRBV4-3	-	TRBJ1-2	CASSQDTDTYGYTF	TGCGCCAGCAGCCAAGATACAGATACCTATGGCTACACCTTC
few	TRBV6-4	TRBD1	TRBJ2-7	CASSREGQGAYEQYF	TGTGCCAGCAGCAGGGAGGGACAGGGGGCTTACGAGCAGTACTTC
-	TRBV6-4	-	TRBJ1-5	CASSDKGIVRISNQPQHF	TGTGCCAGCAGTGACAAGGGAATAGTACGAATTAGCAATCAGCCCCAGCATTTT
-	TRBV7-2	-	TRBJ1-2	CASSRTLRDTKFGYTF	TGCGCCAGCAGCCGAACCCTTCGGGACACCAAGTTTGGCTACACCTTC
-	TRBV15	-	TRBJ1-5	CATSRDFRRPQHF	TGTGCCACCAGCAGAGATTTCAGGCGGCCCCAGCATTTT
-	TRBV7-8	TRBD2	TRBJ2-2	CASSLWGLASNTGELFF	TGTGCCAGCAGCTTGTGGGGACTAGCGAGTAACACCGGGGAGCTGTTTTTT
-	TRBV28	TRBD1	TRBJ1-5	CASSFMGQSSQRPQHF	TGTGCCAGCAGTTTTATGGGACAGAGCTCCCAACGGCCCCAGCATTTT
-	TRBV28	-	TRBJ1-1	CASSHRVRSKWTEAFF	TGTGCCAGCAGTCACAGGGTACGGAGTAAATGGACTGAAGCTTTCTTT
once	TRBV7-2	-	TRBJ1-2	CASSLVGGSYGYTF	TGTGCCAGCAGCTTAGTCGGGGGCAGCTATGGCTACACCTTC
few	TRBV9	-	TRBJ2-1	CASSVGGVARVDEQFF	TGTGCCAGCAGCGTAGGAGGAGTAGCGCGTGTGGATGAGCAGTTCTTC
-	TRBV9	-	TRBJ2-1	CASSVEANEQFF	TGTGCCAGCAGCGTAGAAGCCAATGAGCAGTTCTTC
-	TRBV5-1	TRBD1	TRBJ2-7	CASRLTTGTGAYEQYF	TGCGCCAGCAGACTCACAACCGGGACAGGAGCCTACGAGCAGTACTTC
-	TRBV4-3	TRBD2	TRBJ2-1	CASSLAGGVGYEQFF	TGCGCCAGCTCGCTAGCGGGAGGGGTAGGCTATGAGCAGTTCTTC
-	TRBV7-2	-	TRBJ1-5	CASSLVPPGTGNQPQHF	TGTGCCAGCAGCTTAGTCCCCCCGGGGACGGGCAATCAGCCCCAGCATTTT
-	TRBV6-6	-	TRBJ2-5	CASSYSGRNKETQYF	TGTGCCAGCAGTTACTCAGGGAGGAACAAAGAGACCCAGTACTTC
-	TRBV28	TRBD1	TRBJ2-3	CASGDRSRYTDTQYF	TGTGCCAGCGGGGACAGATCCCGTTACACAGATACGCAGTATTTT
-	TRBV19	TRBD1	TRBJ2-3	CASSVLGTASTDTQYF	TGTGCCAGTAGTGTACTCGGGACAGCGAGCACAGATACGCAGTATTTT
-	TRBV19	TRBD1	TRBJ2-4	CASSRGQGNIQYF	TGTGCCAGTAGTAGGGGACAGGGAAACATTCAGTACTTC
few	TRBV6-5	TRBD2	TRBJ2-7	CASSRRLAGVYEQYF	TGTGCCAGCAGTCGACGCTTGGCGGGAGTCTACGAGCAGTACTTC
-	TRBV28	-	TRBJ1-1	CASSLSNRMNTEAFF	TGTGCCAGCAGTTTGTCTAACAGGATGAACACTGAAGCTTTCTTT
-	TRBV7-8	-	TRBJ2-3	CASSFSVSGLEQYF	TGTGCCAGCAGCTTTTCTGTCTCAGGGTTGGAGCAGTATTTT
-	TRBV5-4	TRBD2	TRBJ2-1	CASSSPGLAGVSSYNEQFF	TGTGCCAGCAGCTCCCCGGGACTAGCGGGAGTAAGCTCCTACAATGAGCAGTTCTTC
once	TRBV19	-	TRBJ2-5	CASRTKGREQETQYF	TGTGCCAGTAGAACAAAAGGCCGGGAGCAAGAGACCCAGTACTTC
-	TRBV19	TRBD1	TRBJ2-1	CASSRNHPGQRYNEQFF	TGTGCCAGTAGTAGAAACCATCCGGGACAGAGATACAATGAGCAGTTCTTC
-	TRBV21-1	-	TRBJ2-1	CASSKATGNDNEQFF	TGTGCCAGCAGCAAAGCGACAGGGAATGACAATGAGCAGTTCTTC
-	TRBV2	-	TRBJ2-5	CASSSQETQYF	TGTGCCAGCAGTTCACAAGAGACCCAGTACTTC
once	TRBV10-3	TRBD2	TRBJ2-5	CAISESSGLAGQETQYF	TGTGCCATCAGTGAGTCGTCAGGACTAGCGGGCCAAGAGACCCAGTACTTC
-	TRBV4-3	TRBD2	TRBJ2-1	CASSQARGSSYNEQFF	TGCGCCAGCAGCCAAGCTCGCGGGAGCTCCTACAATGAGCAGTTCTTC
-	TRBV4-2	-	TRBJ1-2	CASSQESNRLYGYTF	TGTGCCAGCAGCCAAGAAAGTAACAGGTTATATGGCTACACCTTC
-	TRBV9	-	TRBJ1-4	CTSSVTPEGGNEKLFF	TGTACCAGCAGCGTCACCCCCGAGGGGGGGAATGAAAAACTGTTTTTT
-	TRBV19	-	TRBJ2-7	CASSPGPASTHEQYF	TGTGCCAGTAGCCCAGGACCAGCCTCTACCCACGAGCAGTACTTC
-	TRBV19	-	TRBJ2-6	CASTPGSGANVLTF	TGTGCCAGTACCCCCGGGTCTGGGGCCAACGTCCTGACTTTC
-	TRBV11-2	TRBD2	TRBJ2-3	CASSRLLAGGGNTQYF	TGTGCCAGCAGCCGCCTTCTAGCGGGAGGAGGTAATACGCAGTATTTT
-	TRBV12-5	-	TRBJ1-2	CASGLTQVSNYGYTF	TGTGCTAGTGGTTTGACACAGGTATCAAACTATGGCTACACCTTC
few	TRBV6-4	-	TRBJ2-2	CASSAGYTGELFF	TGTGCCAGCAGTGCTGGTTACACCGGGGAGCTGTTTTTT
-	TRBV4-3	TRBD1	TRBJ2-2	CASSQGQGAYTGELFF	TGCGCCAGCAGCCAAGGACAGGGGGCTTACACCGGGGAGCTGTTTTTT
once	TRBV10-3	-	TRBJ1-5	CAIGREYSNQPQHF	TGTGCCATCGGAAGGGAATATAGCAATCAGCCCCAGCATTTT
-	TRBV10-3	-	TRBJ1-2	CAISEFGAYGYTF	TGTGCCATCAGTGAGTTCGGGGCCTATGGCTACACCTTC
-	TRBV25-1	-	TRBJ2-7	CASSEGGRYYEQYF	TGTGCCAGCAGTGAGGGAGGACGGTACTACGAGCAGTACTTC
-	TRBV11-2	-	TRBJ2-7	CASSPDPQARSQYF	TGTGCCAGCAGCCCGGACCCGCAGGCTAGGTCGCAGTACTTC